Presented here are 29 T cell receptor beta chains from one specimen sequenced in a study of hypomethylating agent response in myelodysplastic syndrome. This table comes from immunoSEQ multiplex PCR, and its TCRdb copy is limited to in-frame clones, with some not included. The sample carries about 7,200 clones, around 90% recorded once. Here the sequenced sample was bone marrow, taken before or after starting hypomethylating agent treatment for myelodysplastic syndrome (not recorded which). Receptors originate from a human donor with myelodysplastic syndrome.

The CDR3 region is CASSSTGISPLHF. CDR3 in DNA: TGTGCCAGCAGCTCAACCGGTATTTCACCCCTCCACTTT. The genes are TRBV7-2 and TRBJ1-6; D gene ambiguous. Looked up from germline, CDR1 is SGHTA and CDR2 is FQGNSA. CDR3 length equals 13 residues. Trimming cost V 4 bases and J 9 bases, with 10 bases left between them.

J is TRBJ1-1 and V is TRBV6-1, with TRBD1 as a possible D gene (5 bases). Germline V gene sequence: CDR1 MNHNS, CDR2 SASEGT. This CDR3 is built from 14 residues. V gave up 4 bases and J gave up 5 bases, with 14 bases separating them. CDR3 sequence reads: CASSVPGGWTEAFF. CDR3 in DNA: TGTGCCAGCAGTGTCCCGGGGGGGTGGACTGAAGCTTTCTTT.

The chain employs TRBV28 and TRBJ1-6; no reliable D call. Germline CDR1 reads MDHEN; CDR2 reads SYDVKM. The V and J ends lost 8 bases and 4 bases respectively, with 15 bases between them. The CDR3 consists of 15 residues. This CDR3 reads CASRGSGEYNSPLHF. The CDR3 DNA reads TGTGCCAGCCGAGGCAGCGGAGAGTATAATTCACCCCTCCACTTT.

The chain couples TRBV10-1 to TRBJ1-1; TRBD1 matches 10 bases. Trimming took 4 bases from V and 3 from J; bases not matched to a gene: 2. The CDR3 has 14 amino acids. Germline values: CDR1 WNHNN, CDR2 SYGVQD (reference sequence). The CDR3 nucleotides read TGCGCCAGCAGTGCGACAGGGGGCGACACTGAAGCTTTCTTT. Its translation is CASSATGGDTEAFF.

The chain couples TRBV2 to TRBJ1-5; D not certain. Germline lookup yields CDR1 SNHLY and CDR2 FYNNEI. V was clipped by 1 base and J by 3 bases, with 4 bases between them. The CDR3 covers 13 residues. The CDR3 DNA reads as TGTGCCAGCAGTGAAGGCCCCAATCAGCCCCAGCATTTT. This gives the protein CASSEGPNQPQHF. The full variable domain, its missing parts supplied by reference TRBV2 and TRBJ1-5, is EPEVTQTPSHQVTQMGQEVILRCVPISNHLYFYWYRQILGQKVEFLVSFYNNEISEKSEIFDDQFSVERPDGSNFTLKIRSTKLEDSAMYFCASSEGPNQPQHFGDGTRLSIL.

V is TRBV6-6 and J is TRBJ1-1; unclear D gene. V was pared by 7 bases and J by 5 bases, with 17 bases between. The CDR3 totals 14 residues. Germline V lookup: CDR1 MNHNY, CDR2 SVGAGI (reference sequence). The CDR3 sequence is CASTEGGMGTEAFF. CDR3 bases: TGTGCCAGCACCGAGGGTGGGATGGGGACTGAAGCTTTCTTT.

J is TRBJ2-5 and V is TRBV7-2, with a weak D call TRBD1 (6 bases). Germline CDR1 SGHTA, CDR2 FQGNSA. This CDR3 spans 13 amino acids. The V gene lost 5 bases and the J gene lost 5 bases, with 12 bases spanning the gap. The CDR3 loop is CASSVYREETQYF. CDR3 DNA sequence: TGTGCCAGCAGCGTTTACAGGGAGGAGACCCAGTACTTC.

The chain links TRBV4-2 to TRBJ1-2, with 8 bases matching TRBD1. The CDR3 loop spans 16 amino acids. The germline gives CDR1 LGHNA, CDR2 YNFKEQ. Trimming cost V 0 bases and J 4 bases; bases outside gene matches: 7. CDR3 loop: CASSQDPAGGGYGYTF. The CDR3 region has the DNA TGTGCCAGCAGCCAAGATCCGGCAGGGGGCGGCTATGGCTACACCTTC.

This chain joins TRBV30 and TRBJ1-5, with no clear D. Per germline, CDR1 GTSNPN and CDR2 SVGIG (reference sequence). The germline V and J ends were trimmed by 2 bases and 0 bases, with 14 bases remaining between them. The CDR3 contains 16 residues. Here the CDR3 DNA reads TGTGCCTGGAGTTCCCCGGGCAGTTATAGCAATCAGCCCCAGCATTTT. Encoded protein: CAWSSPGSYSNQPQHF. The variable domain in full, with the rest retrieved from reference TRBV30 and TRBJ1-5, is SQTIHQWPATLVQPVGSPLSLECTVEGTSNPNLYWYRQAAGRGLQLLFYSVGIGQISSEVPQNLSASRPQDRQFILSSKKLLLSDSGFYLCAWSSPGSYSNQPQHFGDGTRLSIL.

The rearrangement joins TRBV6-6 to TRBJ2-5, with D perhaps TRBD1 or TRBD2 (5 bases each). CDR3 length: 15 amino acids. V shed 0 bases and J shed 4 bases, with 12 bases lying between them. Per germline, CDR1 MNHNY and CDR2 SVGAGI (reference sequence). As DNA, the CDR3 is TGTGCCAGCAGTTACTCGAGAGGGGACCCAGAGACCCAGTACTTC. The encoded protein is CASSYSRGDPETQYF.

V is TRBV9 and J is TRBJ1-2; 7 nucleotides align to TRBD1. The CDR3 is made up of 15 amino acids. The germline gives CDR1 SGDLS, CDR2 YYNGEE. V lost 3 bases to trimming and J lost 4 bases; unmatched junction nucleotides: 9. DNA of the CDR3: TGTGCCAGCAGCGCTCCCTCCGGGACAGCCTATGGCTACACCTTC. It is translated as CASSAPSGTAYGYTF.

This clone has a single count. In DNA, the CDR3 is TGTGCCAGCTCACCATCCGGGCTTGGGGGCGAGGCGCTTCTGGCTTTCTTT. This codes for CASSPSGLGGEALLAFF. The chain has TRBV18 and TRBJ1-1; possible D gene TRBD1, 6 bases. Germline V lookup: CDR1 KGHSH, CDR2 LQKENI. Trimming removed 2 bases at V and 11 bases at J, with 27 bases between. The CDR3 loop spans 17 amino acids.

The chain recombines TRBV7-9 with TRBJ2-7; no clear D gene. V was shortened by 5 bases and J by 3 bases, with 5 bases between the two germline ends. The germline CDR1 and CDR2 sequences are SEHNR and FQNEAQ (reference sequence). CDR3 size: 11 residues. CDR3 DNA sequence: TGTGCCAGCAGCCGAGACTACGAGCAGTACTTC. Translated, it gives CASSRDYEQYF.

The table lists this clone with a count of one. The V gene is TRBV2, the J gene TRBJ1-2, with 8 bases lining up with TRBD1. Germline CDR1 reads SNHLY; CDR2 reads FYNNEI. The ends lost 8 bases at V and 13 bases at J; junction bases unmatched: 15. The CDR3 consists of 13 residues. The CDR3 is CASVDRAPRPITF. The CDR3, as DNA: TGTGCCAGCGTGGACAGGGCCCCCCGGCCCATCACCTTC.

The table lists this clone with a few counts. V is TRBV7-8 and J is TRBJ1-2; 7 bases match TRBD1. J lost 3 bases, V lost 5 bases, and 3 bases had no gene match. From germline, CDR1 is SGHVS and CDR2 FQNEAQ. This CDR3 is built from 13 residues. CDR3: CASSPGQDYGYTF. The CDR3 nucleotides are TGTGCCAGCAGCCCCGGACAGGACTATGGCTACACCTTC.

The chain joins TRBV4-1 to TRBJ2-7; the D call may be TRBD1 or TRBD2 (6 bases each). The CDR3 has 16 residues. V gave up 0 bases and J gave up 0 bases, with 12 bases separating them. The germline gives CDR1 MGHRA, CDR2 YSYEKL. In DNA, the CDR3 is TGCGCCAGCAGCCAAGAAGGGGGGAGGAGCTCCTACGAGCAGTACGTC. Encoded protein: CASSQEGGRSSYEQYV.

V gene TRBV30 combines with J gene TRBJ2-6; D might be TRBD1 (6 bases). V lost 5 bases to trimming and J lost 0 bases, with 11 bases between them. The length of the CDR3 is 15 residues. The V gene's germline CDR1 is GTSNPN and CDR2 SVGIG (reference sequence). CDR3 bases: TGTGCCTGGGCGGACAGCAGCTCTGGGGCCAACGTCCTGACTTTC. Protein: CAWADSSSGANVLTF.

The V gene is TRBV25-1, the J gene TRBJ1-6; possibly TRBD1 for D (5 bases). This CDR3 contains 13 residues. Germline CDR1 MGHDK, CDR2 SYGVNS. V was pared by 7 bases and J by 10 bases, with 14 bases between. This chain's CDR3 is CASKGRPGSPLHF. The DNA of the CDR3 is TGTGCCAGCAAGGGACGGCCCGGGTCACCCCTCCACTTT.

The chain uses TRBV28 and TRBJ1-5; D not certain. Trimming took 7 bases from V and 0 from J, leaving 10 bases between them. This CDR3 is 14 amino acids long. The germline V gene has CDR1 MDHEN and CDR2 SYDVKM. Written as DNA, the CDR3 is TGTGCCAGCAAAGCACATTATAGCAATCAGCCCCAGCATTTT. Protein sequence: CASKAHYSNQPQHF. Drawing the rest from reference TRBV28 and TRBJ1-5, the complete variable domain is DVKVTQSSRYLVKRTGEKVFLECVQDMDHENMFWYRQDPGLGLRLIYFSYDVKMKEKGDIPEGYSVSREKKERFSLILESASTNQTSMYLCASKAHYSNQPQHFGDGTRLSIL.

This chain joins TRBV6-5 and TRBJ2-7, with 9 bases lining up with TRBD1. The CDR3 is made up of 14 amino acids. CDR1 and CDR2 from the germline V gene are MNHEY and SVGAGI. Trimming took 5 bases from V and 3 from J; bases not matched to a gene: 5. The CDR3 DNA follows: TGTGCCAGCAGTAGACAGGGGGAAGGCTACGAGCAGTACTTC. The encoded protein is CASSRQGEGYEQYF.

The chain employs TRBV5-4 and TRBJ2-7; TRBD1 might be the D (7 bases). The length of the CDR3 is 17 residues. Trimming cost V 7 bases and J 2 bases, with 25 bases left between them. Germline V CDR1 and CDR2: SGHNT, YYREEE (reference sequence). The CDR3 sequence is CASQLSRRQGGTYEQYF. The CDR3, as DNA: TGTGCCAGCCAGCTTTCCAGGCGGCAGGGGGGAACCTACGAGCAGTACTTC.

V and J are TRBV11-1 and TRBJ2-3; D possibly corresponds to TRBD1 (5 bases). CDR1 is SGHAT, CDR2 FQDESV, per germline (reference sequence). The CDR3 contains 14 residues. Trimming pared 3 bases from V and 1 base from J, leaving 8 bases between. DNA for the CDR3: TGTGCCAGCAGCTTTGAAGGGGGCACAGATACGCAGTATTTT. This codes for CASSFEGGTDTQYF.

The chain couples TRBV5-4 to TRBJ2-5, with a weak D call TRBD2 (6 bases). V lost 4 bases, J lost 7 bases, and 11 bases lay in between. The V gene's germline CDR1 is SGHNT and CDR2 YYREEE (reference sequence). CDR3 length: 12 residues. The DNA for the CDR3 is TGTGCCAGCAGCGGGGGGTCGGGGACCCAGTACTTC. It specifies CASSGGSGTQYF.

The chain couples TRBV2 to TRBJ2-5, with D perhaps matching TRBD1 (6 bases). The germline V gene has CDR1 SNHLY and CDR2 FYNNEI. V lost 5 bases and J 2 bases, leaving 9 bases between the germline ends. The CDR3 runs to 13 residues. CDR3 nucleotide sequence: TGTGCCAGCAGTAGACAGGAACAAGAGACCCAGTACTTC. It specifies CASSRQEQETQYF.

The rearrangement uses TRBV18 and TRBJ2-7, with 8 bases that match TRBD2. V shed 3 bases, J shed 3 bases, and the junction held 4 bases outside the gene matches. Looked up from germline, CDR1 is KGHSH and CDR2 is LQKENI. The CDR3 is 14 amino acids. For the CDR3, the DNA is TGTGCCAGCTCACCCTCGGGGGGGCGCTACGAGCAGTACGTC. It codes for CASSPSGGRYEQYV.

This clone was seen a single time. This rearrangement joins TRBV2 to TRBJ1-3, with 7 bases aligning to TRBD1. CDR1 and CDR2 (germline): SNHLY, FYNNEI. V dropped 1 base and J dropped 4; count of bases not matched to a gene: 4. CDR3 length equals 15 residues. CDR3 amino acids: CASSEDDRVGNTIYF. CDR3 bases: TGTGCCAGCAGTGAAGACGACAGGGTCGGAAACACCATATATTTT.

The chain has TRBV5-5 and TRBJ2-7, with D possibly TRBD1 on 6 matching bases. Germline CDR1 reads SGHKS; CDR2 reads YYEKEE (reference sequence). This CDR3 spans 12 amino acids. The V and J ends lost 2 bases and 5 bases respectively, with 8 bases between them. The CDR3 nucleotides are TGTGCCAGCAGCTTCTCAGGGGACGAGCAGTACTTC. This codes for CASSFSGDEQYF.

The V gene is TRBV6-6, the J gene TRBJ1-5; no definite D call. Between the trimmed V and J ends, which lost 2 bases and 2 bases, there was a span of 10 bases. Germline V lookup: CDR1 MNHNY, CDR2 SVGAGI (reference sequence). There are 15 residues in the CDR3. CDR3 residues: CASSYGGTGNQPQHF. The CDR3 DNA reads as TGTGCCAGCAGTTACGGAGGTACGGGCAATCAGCCCCAGCATTTT.

This sequence joins TRBV19 and TRBJ1-6; 8 bases are a match to TRBD1. Trimming took 7 bases from V and 3 from J; bases not matched to a gene: 5. The CDR3 totals 15 residues. Germline lookup yields CDR1 LNHDA and CDR2 SQIVND (reference sequence). The CDR3 loop is CASNPGQGYNSPLHF. As DNA, the CDR3 is TGTGCCAGTAACCCCGGACAGGGCTATAATTCACCCCTCCACTTT.